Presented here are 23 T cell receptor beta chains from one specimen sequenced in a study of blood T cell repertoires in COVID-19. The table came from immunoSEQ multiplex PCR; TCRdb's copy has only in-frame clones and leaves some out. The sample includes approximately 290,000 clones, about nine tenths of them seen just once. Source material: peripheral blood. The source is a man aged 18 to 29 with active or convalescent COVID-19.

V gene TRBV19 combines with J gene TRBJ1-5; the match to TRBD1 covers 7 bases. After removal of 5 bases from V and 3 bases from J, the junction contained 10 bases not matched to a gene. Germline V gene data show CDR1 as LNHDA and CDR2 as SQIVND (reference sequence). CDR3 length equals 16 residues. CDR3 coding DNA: TGTGCCAGTAGTGGGGACAGAGCGATTTCCAATCAGCCCCAGCATTTT. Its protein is CASSGDRAISNQPQHF. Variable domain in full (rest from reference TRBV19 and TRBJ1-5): DGGITQSPKYLFRKEGQNVTLSCEQNLNHDAMYWYRQDPGQGLRLIYYSQIVNDFQKGDIAEGYSVSREKKESFPLTVTSAQKNPTAFYLCASSGDRAISNQPQHFGDGTRLSIL.

This CDR3 is CASSLQGLYGYTF. The CDR3, as DNA: TGTGCCAGCAGTTTGCAGGGACTCTATGGCTACACCTTC. The V call is TRBV27, the J call TRBJ1-2; D might be TRBD1 (5 bases). V gave up 3 bases and J gave up 4 bases, with 9 bases separating them. The CDR3 extends over 13 amino acids. Germline CDR1 reads MNHEY; CDR2 reads SMNVEV (reference sequence).

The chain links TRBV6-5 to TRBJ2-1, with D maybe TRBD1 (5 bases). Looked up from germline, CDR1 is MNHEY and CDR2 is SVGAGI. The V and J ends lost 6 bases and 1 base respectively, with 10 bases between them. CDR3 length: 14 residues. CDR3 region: CASRQENSYNEQFF. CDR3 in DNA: TGTGCCAGCAGACAGGAAAATTCCTACAATGAGCAGTTCTTC.

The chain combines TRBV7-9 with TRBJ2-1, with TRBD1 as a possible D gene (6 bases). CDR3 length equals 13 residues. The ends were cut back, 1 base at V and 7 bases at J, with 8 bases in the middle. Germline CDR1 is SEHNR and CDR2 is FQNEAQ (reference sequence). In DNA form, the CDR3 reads TGTGCCAGCAGCTTAGGGACAGCGAATGAGCAGTTCTTC. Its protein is CASSLGTANEQFF.

CDR3 region: CSASFRGLTGELFF. The CDR3 DNA reads as TGCAGTGCTAGTTTCAGGGGCCTAACCGGGGAGCTGTTTTTT. The rearrangement links TRBV20-1 to TRBJ2-2; D may be TRBD1 (6 bases). This CDR3 comprises 14 residues. Germline V gene lookup returns CDR1 DFQATT and CDR2 SNEGSKA (reference sequence). Trimming removed 3 bases at V and 5 bases at J, with 13 bases between.

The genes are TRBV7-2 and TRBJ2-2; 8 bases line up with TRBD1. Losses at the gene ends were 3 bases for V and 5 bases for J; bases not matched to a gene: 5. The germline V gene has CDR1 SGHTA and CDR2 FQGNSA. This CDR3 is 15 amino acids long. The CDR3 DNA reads TGTGCCAGCAGCTTCGACAGGGGTGGAACCGGGGAGCTGTTTTTT. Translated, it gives CASSFDRGGTGELFF.

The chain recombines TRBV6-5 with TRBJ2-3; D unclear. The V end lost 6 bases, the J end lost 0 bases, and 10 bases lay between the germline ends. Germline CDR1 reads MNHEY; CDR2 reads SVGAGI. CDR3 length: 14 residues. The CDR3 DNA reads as TGTGCCAGCAGCAGACTGTCAAGCACAGATACGCAGTATTTT. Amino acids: CASSRLSSTDTQYF.

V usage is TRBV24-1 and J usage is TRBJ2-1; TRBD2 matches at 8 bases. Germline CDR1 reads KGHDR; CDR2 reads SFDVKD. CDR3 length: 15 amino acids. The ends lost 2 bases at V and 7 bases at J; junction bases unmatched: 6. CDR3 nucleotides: TGTGCCACCAGTGATTGGGCGGGAGGTCTGAATGAGCAGTTCTTC. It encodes CATSDWAGGLNEQFF.

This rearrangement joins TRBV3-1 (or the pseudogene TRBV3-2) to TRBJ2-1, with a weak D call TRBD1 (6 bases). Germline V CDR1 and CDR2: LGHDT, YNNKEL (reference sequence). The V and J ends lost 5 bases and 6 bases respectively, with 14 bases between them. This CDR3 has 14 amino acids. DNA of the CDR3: TGTGCCAGCAGCTACGTCGGACAGTCCAATGAGCAGTTCTTC. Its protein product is CASSYVGQSNEQFF.

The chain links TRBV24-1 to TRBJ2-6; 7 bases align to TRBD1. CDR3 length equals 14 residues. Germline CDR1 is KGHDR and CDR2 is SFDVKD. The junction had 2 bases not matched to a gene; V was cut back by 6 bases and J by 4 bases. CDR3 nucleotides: TGTGCCACCAGTAGGGGGCGCGGGGCCAACGTCCTGACTTTC. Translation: CATSRGRGANVLTF.

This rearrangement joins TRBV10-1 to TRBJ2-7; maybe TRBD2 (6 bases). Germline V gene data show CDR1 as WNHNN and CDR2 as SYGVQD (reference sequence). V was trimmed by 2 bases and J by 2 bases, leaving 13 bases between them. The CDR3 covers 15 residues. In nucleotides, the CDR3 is TGCGCCAGCAGTGAGGGGCGGGGAGCCCCCTACGAGCAGTACTTC. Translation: CASSEGRGAPYEQYF.

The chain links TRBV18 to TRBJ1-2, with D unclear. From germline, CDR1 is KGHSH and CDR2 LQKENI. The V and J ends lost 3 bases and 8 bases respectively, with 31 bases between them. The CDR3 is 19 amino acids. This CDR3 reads CASSPAPPVWSSRGVGYTF. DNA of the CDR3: TGTGCCAGCTCACCGGCTCCACCCGTATGGTCGTCTCGGGGTGTGGGCTACACCTTC.

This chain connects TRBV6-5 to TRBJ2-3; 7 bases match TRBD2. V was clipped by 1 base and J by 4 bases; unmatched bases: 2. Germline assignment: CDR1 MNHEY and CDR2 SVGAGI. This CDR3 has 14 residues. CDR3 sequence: CASSYWGGSDTQYF. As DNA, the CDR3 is TGTGCCAGCAGTTACTGGGGGGGGTCAGATACGCAGTATTTT.

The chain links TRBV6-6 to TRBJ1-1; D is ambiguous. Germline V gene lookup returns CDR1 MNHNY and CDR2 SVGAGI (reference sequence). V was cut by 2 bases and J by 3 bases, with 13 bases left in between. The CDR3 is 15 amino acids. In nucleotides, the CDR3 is TGTGCCAGCAGTTACAGTCCGGGTTCACACACTGAAGCTTTCTTT. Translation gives CASSYSPGSHTEAFF.

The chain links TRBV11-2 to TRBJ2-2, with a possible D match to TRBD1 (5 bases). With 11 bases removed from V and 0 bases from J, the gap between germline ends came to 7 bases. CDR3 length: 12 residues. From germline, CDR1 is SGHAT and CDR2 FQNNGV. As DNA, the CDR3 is TGTGCCTGGGGCACGAACACCGGGGAGCTGTTTTTT. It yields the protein CAWGTNTGELFF.

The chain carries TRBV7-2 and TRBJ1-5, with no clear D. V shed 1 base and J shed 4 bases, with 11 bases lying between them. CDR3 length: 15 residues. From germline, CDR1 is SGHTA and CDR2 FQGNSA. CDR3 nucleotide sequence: TGTGCCAGCAGCTTAGAGCGGGCGGGAAATCAGCCCCAGCATTTT. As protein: CASSLERAGNQPQHF.

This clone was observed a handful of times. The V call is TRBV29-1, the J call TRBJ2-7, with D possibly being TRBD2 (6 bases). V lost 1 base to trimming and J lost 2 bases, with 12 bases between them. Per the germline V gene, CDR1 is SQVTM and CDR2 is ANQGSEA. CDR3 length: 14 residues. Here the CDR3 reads CSVEVPREPYEQYF. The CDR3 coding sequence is TGCAGCGTTGAAGTTCCCCGGGAGCCCTACGAGCAGTACTTC.

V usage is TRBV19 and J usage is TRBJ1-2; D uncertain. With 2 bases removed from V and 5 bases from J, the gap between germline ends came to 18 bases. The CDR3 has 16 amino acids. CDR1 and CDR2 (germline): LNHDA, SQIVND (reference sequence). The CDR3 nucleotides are TGTGCCAGTAGTATACTAGGGCCCCGGGAGCCGTATGGCTACACCTTC. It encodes CASSILGPREPYGYTF.

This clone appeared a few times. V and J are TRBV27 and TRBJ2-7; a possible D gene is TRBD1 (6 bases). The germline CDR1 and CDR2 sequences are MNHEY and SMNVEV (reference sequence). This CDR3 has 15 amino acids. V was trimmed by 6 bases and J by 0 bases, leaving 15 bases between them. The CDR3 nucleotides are TGTGCCAGCAGAATTGACAGGACTTACTCCTACGAGCAGTACTTC. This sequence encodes CASRIDRTYSYEQYF.

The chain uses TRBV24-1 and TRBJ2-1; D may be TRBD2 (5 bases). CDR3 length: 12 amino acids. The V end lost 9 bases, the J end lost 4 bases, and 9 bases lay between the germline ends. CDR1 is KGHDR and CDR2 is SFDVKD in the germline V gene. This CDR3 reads CATARDYNEQFF. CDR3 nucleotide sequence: TGTGCCACCGCCCGGGATTACAATGAGCAGTTCTTC.

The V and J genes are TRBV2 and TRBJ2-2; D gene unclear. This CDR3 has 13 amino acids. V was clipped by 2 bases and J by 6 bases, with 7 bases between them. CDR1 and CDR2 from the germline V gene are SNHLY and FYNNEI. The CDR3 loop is CASSEPRSGELFF. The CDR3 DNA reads TGTGCCAGCAGTGAACCCAGGTCCGGGGAGCTGTTTTTT. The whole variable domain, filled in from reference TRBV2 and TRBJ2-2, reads EPEVTQTPSHQVTQMGQEVILRCVPISNHLYFYWYRQILGQKVEFLVSFYNNEISEKSEIFDDQFSVERPDGSNFTLKIRSTKLEDSAMYFCASSEPRSGELFFGEGSRLTVL.

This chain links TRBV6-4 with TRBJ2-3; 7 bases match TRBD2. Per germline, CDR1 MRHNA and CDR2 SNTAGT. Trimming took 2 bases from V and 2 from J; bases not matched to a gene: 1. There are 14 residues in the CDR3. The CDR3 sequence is CASSDGGDTDTQYF. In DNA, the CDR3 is TGTGCCAGCAGTGACGGGGGGGACACAGATACGCAGTATTTT.

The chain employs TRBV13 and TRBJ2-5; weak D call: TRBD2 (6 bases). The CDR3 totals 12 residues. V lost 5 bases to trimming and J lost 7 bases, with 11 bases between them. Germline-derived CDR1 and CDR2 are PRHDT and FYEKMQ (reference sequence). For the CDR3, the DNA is TGTGCCAGCAGCCCGCGGGAAGGGACCCAGTACTTC. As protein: CASSPREGTQYF.